Listed below are T cell receptor beta chains from one sample, sequenced in a study of identical twins. TCRdb fed the 5' RACE reads into MiXCR, producing one record per CDR3 protein. This table has some 590,000 distinct CDR3 sequences, roughly 9.9% appearing once. This same sample was also taken into another study, of yellow fever vaccine responses in identical twins.

What was sequenced was PBMCs. The receptors shown here come from a woman aged 18-35 years in good health. Both conserved end residues are part of each CDR3. Fields, in order: V gene, D gene, clone size, J gene, CDR3 protein, CDR3 DNA. A D gene is named only where the DNA matches it firmly. Size is omitted from some rows. Given values are once, few, many or a class for expanded clones.

V gene: TRBV15; D gene: .; clone size: .; J gene: TRBJ2-7; CDR3 protein: CATSREGDITYEQYF; CDR3 DNA: TGTGCCACCAGCAGAGAAGGAGACATAACCTACGAGCAGTACTTC
V gene: TRBV27; D gene: TRBD1; clone size: few; J gene: TRBJ2-7; CDR3 protein: CASSQTGGWYEQYF; CDR3 DNA: TGTGCCAGCAGTCAGACAGGGGGCTGGTACGAGCAGTACTTC
V gene: TRBV6-1; D gene: TRBD2; clone size: many; J gene: TRBJ2-1; CDR3 protein: CASSSTSVASGRNEQFF; CDR3 DNA: TGTGCCAGCAGTAGTACCTCCGTGGCTAGCGGGAGGAATGAGCAGTTCTTC
V gene: TRBV28; D gene: .; clone size: few; J gene: TRBJ2-7; CDR3 protein: CASSLSVHEQYF; CDR3 DNA: TGTGCCAGCAGTCTGAGTGTTCACGAGCAGTACTTC
V gene: TRBV6-5; D gene: TRBD2; clone size: few; J gene: TRBJ2-1; CDR3 protein: CASSWLAGGDNEQFF; CDR3 DNA: TGTGCCAGCAGTTGGCTAGCGGGGGGCGACAATGAGCAGTTCTTC
V gene: TRBV5-5; D gene: .; clone size: .; J gene: TRBJ2-3; CDR3 protein: CASSFSGRPDTQYF; CDR3 DNA: TGTGCCAGCAGCTTTTCTGGACGGCCAGATACGCAGTATTTT
V gene: TRBV12-3/TRBV12-4; D gene: TRBD1; clone size: many; J gene: TRBJ1-1; CDR3 protein: CASSWGTGQRYTEAFF; CDR3 DNA: TGTGCCAGCAGTTGGGGGACAGGGCAAAGGTACACTGAAGCTTTCTTT
V gene: TRBV12-3/TRBV12-4; D gene: TRBD1; clone size: many; J gene: TRBJ2-6; CDR3 protein: CASSQRQGTGANVLTF; CDR3 DNA: TGTGCCAGCAGTCAAAGACAGGGTACTGGGGCCAACGTCCTGACTTTC
V gene: TRBV6-4; D gene: TRBD1; clone size: many; J gene: TRBJ1-5; CDR3 protein: CASGTGGIRNQPQHF; CDR3 DNA: TGTGCCAGTGGGACAGGGGGCATAAGAAATCAGCCCCAGCATTTT
V gene: TRBV27; D gene: TRBD1; clone size: once; J gene: TRBJ2-5; CDR3 protein: CASSGRTGTKETQYF; CDR3 DNA: TGTGCCAGCAGTGGAAGGACAGGGACCAAAGAGACCCAGTACTTC
V gene: TRBV4-3; D gene: TRBD2; clone size: .; J gene: TRBJ2-3; CDR3 protein: CASSRSSGSSTDTQYF; CDR3 DNA: TGCGCCAGCAGCCGATCTAGCGGGTCTAGCACAGATACGCAGTATTTT
V gene: TRBV2; D gene: TRBD2; clone size: many; J gene: TRBJ2-3; CDR3 protein: CASSPGLSTDTQYF; CDR3 DNA: TGTGCCAGCAGCCCGGGACTATCCACAGATACGCAGTATTTT
V gene: TRBV5-1; D gene: .; clone size: few; J gene: TRBJ2-5; CDR3 protein: CASSIRDAKETQYF; CDR3 DNA: TGCGCCAGCAGCATCCGGGACGCTAAAGAGACCCAGTACTTC
V gene: TRBV11-2; D gene: TRBD1; clone size: few; J gene: TRBJ2-1; CDR3 protein: CASSWDRGYGEQFF; CDR3 DNA: TGTGCCAGCAGCTGGGACAGGGGGTATGGTGAGCAGTTCTTC
V gene: TRBV2; D gene: .; clone size: few; J gene: TRBJ1-4; CDR3 protein: CASSGRLGDEKLFF; CDR3 DNA: TGTGCCAGCAGTGGGCGGCTCGGTGATGAAAAACTGTTTTTT
V gene: TRBV6-6; D gene: .; clone size: many; J gene: TRBJ2-7; CDR3 protein: CASSRRGEDEQYF; CDR3 DNA: TGTGCCAGCAGTCGACGGGGTGAAGACGAGCAGTACTTC
V gene: TRBV2; D gene: .; clone size: many; J gene: TRBJ2-3; CDR3 protein: CASSAGGQTQYF; CDR3 DNA: TGTGCCAGCAGTGCAGGCGGTCAGACGCAGTATTTT
V gene: TRBV9; D gene: .; clone size: .; J gene: TRBJ2-7; CDR3 protein: CASSVRQASYEQYF; CDR3 DNA: TGTGCCAGCAGCGTTAGACAGGCCTCCTACGAGCAGTACTTC
V gene: TRBV29-1; D gene: TRBD1; clone size: .; J gene: TRBJ1-5; CDR3 protein: CSVRGTGVGQPQHF; CDR3 DNA: TGCAGCGTGCGAGGGACAGGGGTCGGTCAGCCCCAGCATTTT
V gene: TRBV6-2/TRBV6-3; D gene: .; clone size: many; J gene: TRBJ2-2; CDR3 protein: CASSYSQGDTGELFF; CDR3 DNA: TGTGCCAGCAGTTACTCACAGGGAGACACCGGGGAGCTGTTTTTT
V gene: TRBV20-1; D gene: TRBD1; clone size: many; J gene: TRBJ1-6; CDR3 protein: CSAPERQGRASPLHF; CDR3 DNA: TGCAGTGCCCCGGAGAGACAGGGGAGGGCTTCACCCCTCCACTTT
V gene: TRBV2; D gene: .; clone size: few; J gene: TRBJ2-3; CDR3 protein: CASSARGLETDTQYF; CDR3 DNA: TGTGCCAGCAGTGCTAGGGGCTTAGAGACAGATACGCAGTATTTT
V gene: TRBV12-3/TRBV12-4; D gene: TRBD2; clone size: .; J gene: TRBJ2-3; CDR3 protein: CVSIPSSGGFGDTQYF; CDR3 DNA: TGTGTCAGCATCCCCAGTAGCGGGGGGTTTGGAGATACGCAGTATTTT
V gene: TRBV5-1; D gene: TRBD1; clone size: .; J gene: TRBJ2-7; CDR3 protein: CASSYGDSSSYEQYF; CDR3 DNA: TGCGCCAGCAGTTATGGGGACAGTTCCTCGTACGAGCAGTACTTC
V gene: TRBV20-1; D gene: TRBD2; clone size: many; J gene: TRBJ2-3; CDR3 protein: CSARALERGLTDTQYF; CDR3 DNA: TGCAGTGCTAGAGCCCTGGAGCGGGGGCTCACAGATACGCAGTATTTT
V gene: TRBV28; D gene: .; clone size: .; J gene: TRBJ2-3; CDR3 protein: CASSLDDSATGDTQYF; CDR3 DNA: TGTGCCAGCAGTTTAGACGACTCGGCGACCGGAGATACGCAGTATTTT
V gene: TRBV6-4; D gene: TRBD2; clone size: many; J gene: TRBJ2-3; CDR3 protein: CASSRSGTSGGKDTQYF; CDR3 DNA: TGTGCCAGCAGCAGATCCGGGACTAGCGGGGGAAAAGATACGCAGTATTTT
V gene: TRBV20-1; D gene: .; clone size: .; J gene: TRBJ2-1; CDR3 protein: CSARPYDAALEQFF; CDR3 DNA: TGCAGTGCTAGACCCTACGACGCTGCCCTTGAGCAGTTCTTC
V gene: TRBV2; D gene: .; clone size: many; J gene: TRBJ2-7; CDR3 protein: CASRATYEQYF; CDR3 DNA: TGTGCCAGCAGGGCTACCTACGAGCAGTACTTC
V gene: TRBV5-1; D gene: .; clone size: .; J gene: TRBJ2-1; CDR3 protein: CASSLAKQPNEQFF; CDR3 DNA: TGCGCCAGCAGCTTGGCCAAACAGCCGAATGAGCAGTTCTTC
V gene: TRBV11-2; D gene: .; clone size: many; J gene: TRBJ2-2; CDR3 protein: CASSLVTGTGELFF; CDR3 DNA: TGTGCCAGCAGCTTAGTAACGGGGACCGGGGAGCTGTTTTTT
V gene: TRBV7-3; D gene: .; clone size: .; J gene: TRBJ2-6; CDR3 protein: CASTLSGGANVLTF; CDR3 DNA: TGTGCCAGCACCCTTTCCGGAGGGGCCAACGTCCTGACTTTC